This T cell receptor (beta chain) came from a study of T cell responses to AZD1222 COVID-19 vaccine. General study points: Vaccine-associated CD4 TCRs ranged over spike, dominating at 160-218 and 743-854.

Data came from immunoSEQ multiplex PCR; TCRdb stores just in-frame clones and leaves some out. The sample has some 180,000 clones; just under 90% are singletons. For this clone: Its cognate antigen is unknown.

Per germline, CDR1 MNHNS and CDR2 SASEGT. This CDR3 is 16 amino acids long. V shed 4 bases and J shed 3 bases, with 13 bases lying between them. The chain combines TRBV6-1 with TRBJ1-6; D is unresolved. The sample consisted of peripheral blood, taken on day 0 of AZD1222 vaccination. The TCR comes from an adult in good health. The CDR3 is CASSATQDLYNSPLHF. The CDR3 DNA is TGTGCCAGCAGTGCGACGCAGGATCTCTATAATTCACCCCTCCACTTT.